Listed here is a single T cell receptor (beta chain). The entry originates in a study of CD8 T cells in Susac syndrome. The multiple sclerosis controls comprised treatment-naive patients whose relapsing-remitting disease was stable or active. RNA, at about 0.45 to 1 ug, was reverse transcribed with random hexamers. TCRdb re-derived calls from the immunoSEQ multiplex PCR reads in MiXCR, one entry per CDR3 protein. The sample contains about 280,000 distinct CDR3 sequences, 70% to 90% of which appear only once. The germline V gene encodes CDR1 KGHDR and CDR2 SFDVKD. V was cut by 9 bases and J by 5 bases, with 9 bases left in between. The length of the CDR3 is 12 residues.

The sample consisted of CD8+ T cells from PBMCs. V is TRBV24-1 and J is TRBJ2-2, with D maybe TRBD2 (5 bases). The TCR originated in a human donor with multiple sclerosis. DNA for the CDR3: TGTGCCACCCGTGGCGGGACCGGGGAGCTGTTTTTT. This sequence encodes CATRGGTGELFF.